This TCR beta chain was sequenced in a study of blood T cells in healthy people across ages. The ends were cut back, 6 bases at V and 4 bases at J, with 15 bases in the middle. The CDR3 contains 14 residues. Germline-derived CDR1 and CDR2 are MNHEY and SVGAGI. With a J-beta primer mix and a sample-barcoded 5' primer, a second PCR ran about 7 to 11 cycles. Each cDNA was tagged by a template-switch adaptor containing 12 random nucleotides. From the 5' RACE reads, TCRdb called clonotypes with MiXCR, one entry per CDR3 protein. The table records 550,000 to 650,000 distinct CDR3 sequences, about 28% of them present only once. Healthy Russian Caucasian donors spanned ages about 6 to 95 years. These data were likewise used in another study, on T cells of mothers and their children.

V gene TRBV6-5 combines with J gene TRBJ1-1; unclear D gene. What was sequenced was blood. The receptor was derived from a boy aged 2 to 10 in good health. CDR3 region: CASRSDVFGTEAFF. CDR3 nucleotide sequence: TGTGCCAGCAGATCTGACGTGTTTGGCACTGAAGCTTTCTTT.